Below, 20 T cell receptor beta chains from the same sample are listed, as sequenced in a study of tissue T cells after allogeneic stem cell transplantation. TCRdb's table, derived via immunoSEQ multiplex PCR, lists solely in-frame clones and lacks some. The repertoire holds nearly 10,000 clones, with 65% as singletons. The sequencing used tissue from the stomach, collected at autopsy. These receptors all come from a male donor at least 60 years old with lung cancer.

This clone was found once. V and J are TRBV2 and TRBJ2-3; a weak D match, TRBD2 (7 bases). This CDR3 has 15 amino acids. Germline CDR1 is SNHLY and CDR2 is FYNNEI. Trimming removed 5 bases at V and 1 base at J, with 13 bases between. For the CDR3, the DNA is TGTGCCAGCAGTCTTAGGGGGGGAGGCACAGATACGCAGTATTTT. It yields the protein CASSLRGGGTDTQYF.

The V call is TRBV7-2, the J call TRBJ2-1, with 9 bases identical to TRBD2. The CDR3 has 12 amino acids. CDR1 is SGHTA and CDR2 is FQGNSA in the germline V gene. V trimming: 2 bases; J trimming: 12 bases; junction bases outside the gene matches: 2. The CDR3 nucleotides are TGTGCCAGCAGCTTACTAGCGGGATTGCAGTTCTTC. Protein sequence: CASSLLAGLQFF.

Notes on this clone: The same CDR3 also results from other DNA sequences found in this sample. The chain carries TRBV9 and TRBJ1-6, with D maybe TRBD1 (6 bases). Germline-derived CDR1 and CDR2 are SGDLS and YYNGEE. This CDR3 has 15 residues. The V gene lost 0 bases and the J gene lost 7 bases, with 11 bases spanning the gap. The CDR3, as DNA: TGTGCCAGCAGCGTAGAGGGGGGCCTGAATTCACCCCTCCACTTT. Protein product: CASSVEGGLNSPLHF.

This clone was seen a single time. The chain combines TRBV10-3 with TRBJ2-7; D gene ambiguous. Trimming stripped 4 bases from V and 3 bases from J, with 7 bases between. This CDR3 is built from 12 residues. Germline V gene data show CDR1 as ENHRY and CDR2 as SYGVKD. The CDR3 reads CAISGSNYEQYF. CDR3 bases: TGTGCCATCAGTGGTTCAAACTACGAGCAGTACTTC.

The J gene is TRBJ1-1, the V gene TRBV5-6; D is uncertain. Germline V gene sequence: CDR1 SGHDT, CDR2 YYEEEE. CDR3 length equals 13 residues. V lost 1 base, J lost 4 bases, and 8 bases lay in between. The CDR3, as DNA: TGTGCCAGCAGCTTGAGGGTGGGCACTGAAGCTTTCTTT. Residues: CASSLRVGTEAFF.

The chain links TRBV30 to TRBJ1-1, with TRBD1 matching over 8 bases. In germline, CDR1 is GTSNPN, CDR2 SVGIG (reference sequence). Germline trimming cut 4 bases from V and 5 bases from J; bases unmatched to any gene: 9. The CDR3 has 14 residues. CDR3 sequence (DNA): TGTGCCTGGAACTTGGGACAGGTTGTTACTGAAGCTTTCTTT. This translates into CAWNLGQVVTEAFF.

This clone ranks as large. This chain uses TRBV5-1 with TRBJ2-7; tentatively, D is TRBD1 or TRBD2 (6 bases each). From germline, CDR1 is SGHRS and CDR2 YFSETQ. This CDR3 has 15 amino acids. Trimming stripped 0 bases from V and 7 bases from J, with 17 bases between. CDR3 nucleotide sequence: TGCGCCAGCAGCTTGGATTTGGCGGGAAGGGGGGAGCAGTACTTC. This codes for CASSLDLAGRGEQYF.

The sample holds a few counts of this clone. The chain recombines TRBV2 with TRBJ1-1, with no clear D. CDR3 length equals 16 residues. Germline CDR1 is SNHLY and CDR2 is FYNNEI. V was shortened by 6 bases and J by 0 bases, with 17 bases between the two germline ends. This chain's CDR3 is CASRPGIGDMNTEAFF. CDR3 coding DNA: TGTGCCAGCAGGCCCGGAATCGGCGACATGAACACTGAAGCTTTCTTT.

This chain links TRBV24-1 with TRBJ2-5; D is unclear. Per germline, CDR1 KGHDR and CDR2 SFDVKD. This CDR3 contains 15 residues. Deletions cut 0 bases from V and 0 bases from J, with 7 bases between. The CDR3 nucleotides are TGTGCCACCAGTGATTTGTGGCGGAACCAAGAGACCCAGTACTTC. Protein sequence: CATSDLWRNQETQYF.

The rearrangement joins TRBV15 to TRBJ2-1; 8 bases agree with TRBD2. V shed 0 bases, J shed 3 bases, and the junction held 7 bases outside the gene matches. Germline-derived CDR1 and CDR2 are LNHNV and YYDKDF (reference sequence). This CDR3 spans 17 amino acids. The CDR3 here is CATSRDYGTRDYNEQFF. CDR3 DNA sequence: TGTGCCACCAGCAGAGATTACGGGACTAGAGACTACAATGAGCAGTTCTTC.

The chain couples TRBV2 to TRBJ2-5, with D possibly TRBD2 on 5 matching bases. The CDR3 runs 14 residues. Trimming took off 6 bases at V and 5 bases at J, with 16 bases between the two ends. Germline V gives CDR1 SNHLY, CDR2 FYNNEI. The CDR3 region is CASRDPRVTETQYF. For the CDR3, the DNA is TGTGCCAGCAGGGACCCGAGGGTTACCGAGACCCAGTACTTC. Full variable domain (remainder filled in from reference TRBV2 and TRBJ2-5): EPEVTQTPSHQVTQMGQEVILRCVPISNHLYFYWYRQILGQKVEFLVSFYNNEISEKSEIFDDQFSVERPDGSNFTLKIRSTKLEDSAMYFCASRDPRVTETQYFGPGTRLLVL.

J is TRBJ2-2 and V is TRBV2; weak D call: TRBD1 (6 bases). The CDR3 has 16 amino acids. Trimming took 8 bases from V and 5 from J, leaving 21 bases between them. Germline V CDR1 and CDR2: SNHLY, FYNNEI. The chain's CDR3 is CASQVGLGGRTGELFF. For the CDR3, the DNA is TGTGCCAGCCAAGTCGGGTTAGGGGGTAGGACCGGGGAGCTGTTTTTT.

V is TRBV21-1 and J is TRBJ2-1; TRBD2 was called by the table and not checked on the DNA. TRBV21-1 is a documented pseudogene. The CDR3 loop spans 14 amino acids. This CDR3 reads CASSKASGGNEQFF. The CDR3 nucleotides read TGTGCCAGCAGCAAGGCTAGCGGAGGGAATGAGCAGTTCTTC.

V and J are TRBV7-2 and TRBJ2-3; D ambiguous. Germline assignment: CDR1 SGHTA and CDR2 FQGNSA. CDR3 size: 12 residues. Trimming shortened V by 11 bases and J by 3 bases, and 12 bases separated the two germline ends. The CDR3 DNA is TGTGCCTCTGCCCTGGGGACAGATACGCAGTATTTT. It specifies CASALGTDTQYF.

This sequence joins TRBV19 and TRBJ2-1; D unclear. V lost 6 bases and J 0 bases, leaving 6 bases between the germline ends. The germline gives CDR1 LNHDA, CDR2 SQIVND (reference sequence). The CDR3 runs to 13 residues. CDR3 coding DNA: TGTGCCAGTAGGGTAGGCTCCTACAATGAGCAGTTCTTC. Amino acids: CASRVGSYNEQFF.

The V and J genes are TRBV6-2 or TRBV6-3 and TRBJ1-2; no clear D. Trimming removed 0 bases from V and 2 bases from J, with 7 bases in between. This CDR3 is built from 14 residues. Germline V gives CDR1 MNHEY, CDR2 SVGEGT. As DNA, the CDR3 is TGTGCCAGCAGTTACTCGAAACCCAACTATGGCTACACCTTC. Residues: CASSYSKPNYGYTF.

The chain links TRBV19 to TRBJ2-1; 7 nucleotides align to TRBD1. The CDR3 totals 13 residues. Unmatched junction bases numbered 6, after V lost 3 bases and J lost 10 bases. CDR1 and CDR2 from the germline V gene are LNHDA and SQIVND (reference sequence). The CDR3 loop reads CASSMGTAGEQFF. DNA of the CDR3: TGTGCCAGTAGTATGGGGACAGCTGGAGAGCAGTTCTTC.

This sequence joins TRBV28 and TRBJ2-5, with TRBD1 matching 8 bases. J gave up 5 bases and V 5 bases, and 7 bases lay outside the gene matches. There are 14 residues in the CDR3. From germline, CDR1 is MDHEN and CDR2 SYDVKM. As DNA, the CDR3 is TGTGCCAGCAGTGAACAGGGGGGCGAGGAGACCCAGTACTTC. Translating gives CASSEQGGEETQYF. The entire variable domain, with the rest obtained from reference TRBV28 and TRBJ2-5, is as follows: DVKVTQSSRYLVKRTGEKVFLECVQDMDHENMFWYRQDPGLGLRLIYFSYDVKMKEKGDIPEGYSVSREKKERFSLILESASTNQTSMYLCASSEQGGEETQYFGPGTRLLVL.

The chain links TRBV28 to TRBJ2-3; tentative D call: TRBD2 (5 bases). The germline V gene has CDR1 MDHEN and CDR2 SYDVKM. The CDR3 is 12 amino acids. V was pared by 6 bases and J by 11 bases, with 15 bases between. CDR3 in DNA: TGTGCCAGCAGCTCCCCGGGGTACGGGCAGTATTTT. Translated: CASSSPGYGQYF.

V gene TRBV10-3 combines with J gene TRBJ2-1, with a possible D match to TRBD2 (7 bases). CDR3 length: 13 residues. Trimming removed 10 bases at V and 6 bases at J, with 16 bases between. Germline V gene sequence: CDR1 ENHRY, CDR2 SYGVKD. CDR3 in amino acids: CATAGDYLNEQFF. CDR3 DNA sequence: TGTGCCACAGCAGGGGACTATCTCAATGAGCAGTTCTTC.